This T cell receptor beta chain was sequenced in a study of vaccination and CD4 T cells after COVID-19. Trimming took 7 bases from V and 4 from J, leaving 13 bases between them. The CDR3 runs to 13 residues. Treatment of the sample: roughly 11-day PBMC culture with coronavirus spike peptide pools or control peptides (ViraFEST assay). The Oncomine TCR Beta short-read assay sequenced DNA from cultured CD4+ T cells. TCRdb ran MiXCR on the PCR reads and lists one entry per CDR3 protein. The data hold over 20,000 distinct CDR3 sequences, with almost 50% observed a single time. Overall study results and limits: The median number of SARS-CoV-2-reactive clonotypes increased from roughly 22 to 38, a change that did not reach significance.

Concerning this clonotype: The antigen is unknown.

This receptor was identified in a human donor who had recovered from COVID-19. The rearrangement joins TRBV12-3 or TRBV12-4 to TRBJ1-1; D gene ambiguous. Sequencing was performed on CD4+ T cells from blood, cultured in vitro. CDR3 loop: CASTLREGTEAFF. In DNA form, the CDR3 reads TGTGCCAGCACCCTAAGGGAGGGCACTGAAGCTTTCTTT.